The T cell receptor (beta chain) under discussion was sequenced for a study of OX40 agonist ivuxolimab in advanced cancers. Sequenced by immunoSEQ multiplex PCR; TCRdb stores in-frame clones only, minus some. This repertoire shows roughly 58,000 clones, under 85% found once; its top ten account for approximately 6.8%. This CDR3 is built from 15 residues. CDR1 and CDR2 from the germline V gene are SGHRS and YFSETQ. Trimming removed 4 bases from V and 5 bases from J; junction bases left unmatched: 7. This specimen consisted of CD4+ or CD8+ T cells sorted from blood, obtained in a trial of the OX40 agonist ivuxolimab. The V gene is TRBV5-1, the J gene TRBJ1-2, with 11 positions matching TRBD1. The sequence came from an adult with an advanced solid tumor such as melanoma, head and neck, liver or kidney cancer. In DNA, the CDR3 is TGCGCCAGCAGCACACAGGGACAGGGGGTTTATGGCTACACCTTC. Its protein product is CASSTQGQGVYGYTF.